This TCR beta chain was sequenced in a study of Ad26.COV2.S vaccination and SARS-CoV-2 variants. As regards this clone: Its target is unknown.

General study findings and limits: Placebo recipients and vaccine recipients were similar in non-spike TCR breadth.

Sample treatment: about 20 received Ad26.COV2.S at low or high dose, single or two shots; 5 received placebo; per-sample allocation not given. The study sampled participants on day 63 after the first vaccine or placebo injection. Using immunoSEQ multiplex PCR, the repertoire was profiled, and TCRdb retains in-frame clones only, with some absent. The sample carries 380,000 or so clones, around nine tenths recorded once. This CDR3 comprises 14 residues. Trimming cost V 5 bases and J 5 bases; bases outside gene matches: 6. Germline values: CDR1 WNHNN, CDR2 SYGVQD (reference sequence). This sample comprised peripheral blood, obtained in a trial of Ad26.COV2.S vaccine versus placebo. This TCR was recovered from a person aged 18-60 years who received the Ad26.COV2.S COVID-19 vaccine or a placebo. The chain recombines TRBV10-1 with TRBJ2-3; 8 bases line up with TRBD1. The chain's CDR3 is CASSQDRVGDTQYF. The CDR3 DNA follows: TGCGCCAGCAGTCAGGACAGGGTTGGAGATACGCAGTATTTT.